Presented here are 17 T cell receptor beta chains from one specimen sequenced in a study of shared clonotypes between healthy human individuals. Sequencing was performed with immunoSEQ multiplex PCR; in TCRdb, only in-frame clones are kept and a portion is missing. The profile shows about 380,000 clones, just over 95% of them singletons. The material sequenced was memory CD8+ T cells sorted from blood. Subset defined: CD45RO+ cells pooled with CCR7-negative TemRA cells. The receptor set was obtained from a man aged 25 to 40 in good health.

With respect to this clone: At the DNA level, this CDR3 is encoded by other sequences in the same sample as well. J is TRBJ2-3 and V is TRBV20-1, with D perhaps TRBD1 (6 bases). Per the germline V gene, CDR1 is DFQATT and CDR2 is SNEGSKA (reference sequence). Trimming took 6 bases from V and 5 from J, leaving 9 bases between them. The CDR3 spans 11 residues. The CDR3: CSARGGDTQYF. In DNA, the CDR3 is TGCAGTGCCCGAGGGGGAGATACGCAGTATTTT.

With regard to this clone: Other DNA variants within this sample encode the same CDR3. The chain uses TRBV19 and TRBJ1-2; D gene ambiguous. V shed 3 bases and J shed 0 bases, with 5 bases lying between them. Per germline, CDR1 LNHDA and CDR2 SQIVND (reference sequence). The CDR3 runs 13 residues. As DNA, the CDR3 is TGTGCCAGTAGTATCACAACTAACTATGGCTACACCTTC. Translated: CASSITTNYGYTF.

The CDR3 DNA reads TGTGCCAGCAGCTTGGGTTCGAGACCCTACGAGCAGTACTTC. Its protein is CASSLGSRPYEQYF. The chain employs TRBV5-4 and TRBJ2-7; D is unresolved. Germline CDR1 is SGHNT and CDR2 is YYREEE (reference sequence). CDR3 length equals 14 residues. The germline V and J ends were trimmed by 0 bases and 2 bases, with 9 bases remaining between them.

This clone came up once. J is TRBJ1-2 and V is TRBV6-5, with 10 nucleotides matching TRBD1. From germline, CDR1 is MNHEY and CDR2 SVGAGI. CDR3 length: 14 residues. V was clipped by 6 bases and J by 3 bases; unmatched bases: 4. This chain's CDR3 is CASRRTGGDYGYTF. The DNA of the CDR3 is TGTGCCAGCAGACGGACAGGGGGAGACTATGGCTACACCTTC.

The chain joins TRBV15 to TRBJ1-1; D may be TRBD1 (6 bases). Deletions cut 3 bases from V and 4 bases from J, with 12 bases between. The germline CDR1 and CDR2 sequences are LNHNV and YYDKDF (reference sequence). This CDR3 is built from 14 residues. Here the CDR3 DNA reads TGTGCCACCAGCAGCCGGGGGCAGTCCACTGAAGCTTTCTTT. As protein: CATSSRGQSTEAFF.

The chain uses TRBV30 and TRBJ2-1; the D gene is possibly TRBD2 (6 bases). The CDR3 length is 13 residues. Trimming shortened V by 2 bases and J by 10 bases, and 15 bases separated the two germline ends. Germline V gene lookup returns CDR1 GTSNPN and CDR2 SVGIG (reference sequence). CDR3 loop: CAWSRTIPREQFF. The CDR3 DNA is TGTGCCTGGAGTAGGACTATACCACGAGAGCAGTTCTTC.

This CDR3 is CASSLRRLARRDTQYF. CDR3 coding DNA: TGTGCCAGCAGCTTACGTCGGCTAGCTCGTAGAGATACGCAGTATTTT. The genes are TRBV7-8 and TRBJ2-3; perhaps TRBD2 as D (5 bases). The CDR3 consists of 16 residues. Germline loops: CDR1 SGHVS, CDR2 FQNEAQ. V lost 2 bases and J lost 5, with 17 bases in between.

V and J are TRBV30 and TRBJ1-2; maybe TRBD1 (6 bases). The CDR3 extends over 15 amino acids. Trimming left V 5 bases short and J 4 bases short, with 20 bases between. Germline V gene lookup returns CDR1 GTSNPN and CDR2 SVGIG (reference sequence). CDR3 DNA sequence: TGTGCCTGGCTATCCTTTACAGGGTCTCCCTATGGCTACACCTTC. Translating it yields CAWLSFTGSPYGYTF.

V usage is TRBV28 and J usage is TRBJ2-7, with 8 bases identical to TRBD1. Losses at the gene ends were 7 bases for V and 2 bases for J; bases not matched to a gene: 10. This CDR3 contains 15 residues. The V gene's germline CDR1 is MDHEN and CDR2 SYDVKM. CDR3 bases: TGTGCCAGCACCAAACTCAGGGGGCCTACCTACGAGCAGTACTTC. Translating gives CASTKLRGPTYEQYF.

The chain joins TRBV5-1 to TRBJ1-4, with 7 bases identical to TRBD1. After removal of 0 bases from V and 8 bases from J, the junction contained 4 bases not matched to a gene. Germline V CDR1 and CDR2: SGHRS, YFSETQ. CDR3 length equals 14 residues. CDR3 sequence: CASSLAQGGEKLFF. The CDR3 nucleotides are TGCGCCAGCAGCTTGGCCCAGGGGGGCGAAAAACTGTTTTTT.

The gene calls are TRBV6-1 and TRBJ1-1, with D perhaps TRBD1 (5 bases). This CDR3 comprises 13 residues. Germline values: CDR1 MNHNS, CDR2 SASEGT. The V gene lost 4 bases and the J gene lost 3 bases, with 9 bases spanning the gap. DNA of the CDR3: TGTGCCAGCAGTGTGCAGGGAGACACTGAAGCTTTCTTT. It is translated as CASSVQGDTEAFF.

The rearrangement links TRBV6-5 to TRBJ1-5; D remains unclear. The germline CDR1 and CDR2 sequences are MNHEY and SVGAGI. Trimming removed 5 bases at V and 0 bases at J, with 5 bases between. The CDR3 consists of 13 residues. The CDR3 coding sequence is TGTGCCAGCAGTGAACATAGCAATCAGCCCCAGCATTTT. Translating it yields CASSEHSNQPQHF.

CDR3 residues: CAWSVRLQETQYF. CDR3 nucleotide sequence: TGTGCCTGGAGTGTACGACTGCAAGAGACCCAGTACTTC. The chain links TRBV30 to TRBJ2-5; D is undetermined. Trimming pared 0 bases from V and 2 bases from J, leaving 7 bases between. Germline CDR1 and CDR2: GTSNPN and SVGIG (reference sequence). This CDR3 region has 13 residues. The whole variable domain, filled in from reference TRBV30 and TRBJ2-5, reads SQTIHQWPATLVQPVGSPLSLECTVEGTSNPNLYWYRQAAGRGLQLLFYSVGIGQISSEVPQNLSASRPQDRQFILSSKKLLLSDSGFYLCAWSVRLQETQYFGPGTRLLVL.

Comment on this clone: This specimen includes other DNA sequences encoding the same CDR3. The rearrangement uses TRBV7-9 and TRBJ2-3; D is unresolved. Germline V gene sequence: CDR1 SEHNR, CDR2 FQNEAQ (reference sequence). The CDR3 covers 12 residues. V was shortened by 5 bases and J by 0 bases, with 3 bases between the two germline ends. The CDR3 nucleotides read TGTGCCAGCAGCCCAAGCACAGATACGCAGTATTTT. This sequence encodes CASSPSTDTQYF.

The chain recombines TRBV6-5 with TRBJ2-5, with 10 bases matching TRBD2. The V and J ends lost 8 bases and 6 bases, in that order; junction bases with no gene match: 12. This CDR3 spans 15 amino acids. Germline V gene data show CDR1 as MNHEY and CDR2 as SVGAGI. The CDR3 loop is CASRLSSGSRKTQYF. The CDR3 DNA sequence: TGTGCCAGCCGCCTCTCTAGCGGGAGTAGGAAGACCCAGTACTTC.

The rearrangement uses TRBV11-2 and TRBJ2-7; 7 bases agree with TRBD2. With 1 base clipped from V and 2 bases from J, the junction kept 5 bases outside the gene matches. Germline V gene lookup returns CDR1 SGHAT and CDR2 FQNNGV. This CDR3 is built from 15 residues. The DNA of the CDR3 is TGTGCCAGCAGCTTAGTGGCTAGCGGTCCCTACGAGCAGTACTTC. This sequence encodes CASSLVASGPYEQYF.

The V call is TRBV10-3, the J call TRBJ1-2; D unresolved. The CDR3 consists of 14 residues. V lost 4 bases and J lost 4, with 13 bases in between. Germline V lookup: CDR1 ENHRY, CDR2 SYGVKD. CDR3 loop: CAISAEGLGYGYTF. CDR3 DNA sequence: TGTGCCATCAGTGCTGAGGGTTTGGGCTATGGCTACACCTTC.